The next 27 T cell receptor beta chains were all read from a single sample in a study of response to subunit inactivated influenza vaccine. MiXCR, run by TCRdb on the RT-PCR reads, gives a single entry per CDR3 protein. Seen here are about 300,000 distinct CDR3 sequences, about 20% observed once, and the top ten hold about 9.4%. Specimen: PBMCs from blood, collected about 20 months after vaccination. The receptors derive from a man in his fifties or sixties who received an inactivated influenza vaccine.

This clonotype appeared a few times. This sequence joins TRBV6-2 or TRBV6-3 and TRBJ2-7, with unresolved D. The germline V gene encodes CDR1 MNHEY and CDR2 SVGEGT. The CDR3 length is 16 residues. V lost 0 bases and J 0 bases, leaving 12 bases between the germline ends. The CDR3 DNA reads as TGTGCCAGCAGTTACTCGATGCGCGGAAGCTCCTACGAGCAGTACTTC. It is translated as CASSYSMRGSSYEQYF.

The chain links TRBV2 to TRBJ2-3, with D unresolved. The CDR3 covers 14 residues. V lost 5 bases to trimming and J lost 1 base, with 10 bases between them. CDR1 and CDR2 from the germline V gene are SNHLY and FYNNEI. This CDR3 is CASSNVDGTDTQYF. In nucleotides, the CDR3 is TGTGCCAGCAGTAACGTGGATGGCACAGATACGCAGTATTTT.

The J gene is TRBJ1-6, the V gene TRBV7-9; no clear D gene. V lost 5 bases, J lost 5 bases, and 10 bases lay in between. The CDR3 contains 14 residues. Per germline, CDR1 SEHNR and CDR2 FQNEAQ (reference sequence). The CDR3 loop reads CASSPSGDNSPLHF. CDR3 sequence (DNA): TGTGCCAGCAGCCCTAGTGGAGATAATTCACCCCTCCACTTT.

There are a few counts of this clonotype. This chain uses TRBV6-2 or TRBV6-3 with TRBJ1-5, with 7 bases aligning to TRBD1. Per germline, CDR1 MNHEY and CDR2 SVGEGT. With 0 bases clipped from V and 2 bases from J, the junction kept 10 bases outside the gene matches. The length of the CDR3 is 18 residues. CDR3 loop: CASSYSPGQGGGNQPQHF. CDR3 sequence (DNA): TGTGCCAGCAGTTACTCTCCGGGCCAGGGGGGTGGCAATCAGCCCCAGCATTTT.

The chain uses TRBV20-1 and TRBJ2-2; no clear D gene. With 1 base removed from V and 4 bases from J, the gap between germline ends came to 13 bases. The length of the CDR3 is 15 residues. Germline V lookup: CDR1 DFQATT, CDR2 SNEGSKA (reference sequence). The CDR3 sequence: CSARVGYIPTGELFF. The CDR3 coding sequence is TGCAGTGCTAGAGTCGGGTATATCCCCACCGGGGAGCTGTTTTTT.

The chain employs TRBV9 and TRBJ2-3; 7 nucleotides match TRBD1. The CDR3 spans 14 residues. CDR1 is SGDLS, CDR2 YYNGEE, per germline. V gave up 0 bases and J gave up 8 bases; unmatched junction bases: 6. DNA of the CDR3: TGTGCCAGCAGCGTAGAGGGGGCCAGTGGTACGCAGTATTTT. Translation gives CASSVEGASGTQYF. The full variable domain, in which reference TRBV9 and TRBJ2-3 provide the parts outside the CDR3, is DSGVTQTPKHLITATGQRVTLRCSPRSGDLSVYWYQQSLDQGLQFLIQYYNGEERAKGNILERFSAQQFPDLHSELNLSSLELGDSALYFCASSVEGASGTQYFGPGTRLTVL.

Of note for this clonotype: The junction departs from the called germline gene at one end, perhaps through a read error. V is TRBV4-1 and J is TRBJ1-6; 11 nucleotides align to TRBD1. Germline CDR1 MGHRA, CDR2 YSYEKL. The CDR3 runs 17 residues. Here the CDR3 reads CASSQGTGGVKRSPFHF. The CDR3 bases are TGCGCCAGCAGCCAAGGGACAGGGGGCGTGAAACGGTCACCCTTCCACTTT.

This rearrangement joins TRBV5-6 to TRBJ2-3, with a possible D match to TRBD1 (6 bases). Germline V gene data show CDR1 as SGHDT and CDR2 as YYEEEE. V lost 0 bases to trimming and J lost 1 base, with 9 bases between them. This CDR3 is built from 15 residues. CDR3 sequence (DNA): TGTGCCAGCAGCTTGGACAGGACAGGCACAGATACGCAGTATTTT. Encoded protein: CASSLDRTGTDTQYF.

This clonotype has a count of ten or more. The V gene is TRBV24-1, the J gene TRBJ1-1, with D unresolved. Trimming stripped 5 bases from V and 6 bases from J, with 3 bases between. Germline-derived CDR1 and CDR2 are KGHDR and SFDVKD. This CDR3 comprises 10 residues. Here the CDR3 reads CATSVPEAFF. In DNA form, the CDR3 reads TGTGCCACCAGTGTACCTGAAGCTTTCTTT.

This clonotype was counted between two and nine times. This chain connects TRBV4-1 to TRBJ1-1; weak D call: TRBD1 (5 bases). CDR3 length: 15 residues. V lost 2 bases, J lost 0 bases, and 10 bases lay in between. Germline V gives CDR1 MGHRA, CDR2 YSYEKL. The CDR3 DNA reads TGCGCCAGCAGCCAATCCGCAGGGCTGAACACTGAAGCTTTCTTT. This gives the protein CASSQSAGLNTEAFF.

V is TRBV12-3 or TRBV12-4 and J is TRBJ1-1, with D possibly matching TRBD1 (5 bases). The V end was cut by 2 bases, the J end by 11 bases, with 18 bases between. CDR3 length: 14 residues. The CDR3 DNA reads as TGTGCCAGCAGTTTATTAGGACAAAGGAGGGTTGCTTTCTTT. This gives the protein CASSLLGQRRVAFF.

The rearrangement links TRBV5-1 to TRBJ1-4, with TRBD1 matching 9 bases. Germline loops: CDR1 SGHRS, CDR2 YFSETQ. The CDR3 length is 14 residues. V trimming: 8 bases; J trimming: 2 bases; junction bases outside the gene matches: 4. The CDR3, as DNA: TGCGCCAGTAAACAGGGGGCGACTAATGAAAAACTGTTTTTT. This sequence encodes CASKQGATNEKLFF. Full variable domain (rest looked up from reference TRBV5-1 and TRBJ1-4): KAGVTQTPRYLIKTRGQQVTLSCSPISGHRSVSWYQQTPGQGLQFLFEYFSETQRNKGNFPGRFSGRQFSNSRSEMNVSTLELGDSALYLCASKQGATNEKLFFGSGTQLSVL.

The V gene is TRBV29-1, the J gene TRBJ1-2; no reliable D call. CDR1 is SQVTM and CDR2 is ANQGSEA in the germline V gene. Trimming shortened V by 0 bases and J by 1 base, and 6 bases separated the two germline ends. The CDR3 contains 13 residues. In DNA form, the CDR3 reads TGCAGCGTTGAAGAGGTCGGTAACTATGGCTACACCTTC. Its protein is CSVEEVGNYGYTF. Looking up the rest from reference TRBV29-1 and TRBJ1-2 gives the full variable domain: SAVISQKPSRDICQRGTSLTIQCQVDSQVTMMFWYRQQPGQSLTLIATANQGSEATYESGFVIDKFPISRPNLTFSTLTVSNMSPEDSSIYLCSVEEVGNYGYTFGSGTRLTVV.

This clonotype was observed at least ten times. The chain joins TRBV20-1 to TRBJ1-4; unclear D gene. CDR3 size: 13 residues. Trimming removed 6 bases from V and 7 bases from J, with 15 bases in between. Germline V gives CDR1 DFQATT, CDR2 SNEGSKA (reference sequence). CDR3 protein: CSAQEGAGEKLFF. CDR3 nucleotide sequence: TGCAGTGCCCAGGAGGGCGCGGGTGAAAAACTGTTTTTT.

This clonotype has at least ten counts. The chain joins TRBV29-1 to TRBJ1-2, with D possibly being TRBD1 (6 bases). V gave up 4 bases and J gave up 8 bases, with 14 bases separating them. The CDR3 length is 12 residues. Germline CDR1 and CDR2: SQVTM and ANQGSEA. The CDR3 sequence: CSVATGKDGYTF. DNA of the CDR3: TGCAGCGTTGCAACAGGGAAGGACGGCTACACCTTC. The full variable domain, its missing parts supplied by reference TRBV29-1 and TRBJ1-2, is SAVISQKPSRDICQRGTSLTIQCQVDSQVTMMFWYRQQPGQSLTLIATANQGSEATYESGFVIDKFPISRPNLTFSTLTVSNMSPEDSSIYLCSVATGKDGYTFGSGTRLTVV.

The chain carries TRBV28 and TRBJ1-1; D remains unclear. CDR3 length: 12 residues. V shed 6 bases and J shed 11 bases, with 16 bases lying between them. CDR1 and CDR2 from the germline V gene are MDHEN and SYDVKM. The CDR3 bases are TGTGCCAGCAGGGATTGGGTTCGTGGGGCTTTCTTT. The encoded protein is CASRDWVRGAFF.

J is TRBJ2-7 and V is TRBV20-1; tentatively, D is TRBD1 (6 bases). The CDR3 extends over 13 amino acids. CDR1 and CDR2 (germline): DFQATT, SNEGSKA (reference sequence). V gave up 3 bases and J gave up 5 bases, with 14 bases separating them. DNA of the CDR3: TGCAGTGCTAGGTGGCAGGGGTCCGACGAGCAGTACTTC. Residues: CSARWQGSDEQYF.

The chain recombines TRBV29-1 with TRBJ1-2, with D perhaps TRBD1 (5 bases). The germline CDR1 and CDR2 sequences are SQVTM and ANQGSEA. Trimming left V 5 bases short and J 6 bases short, with 10 bases between. The CDR3 totals 11 residues. The CDR3 DNA reads as TGCAGCGTTCGACTGGGGGATGGCTACACCTTC. It codes for CSVRLGDGYTF.

This chain joins TRBV21-1 and TRBJ1-5; the table's D call TRBD1 went unverified against the DNA. TRBV21-1 is a pseudogene segment. CDR3 length: 16 residues. CDR3 region: CASSPYDRGTTQPQHF. The CDR3 coding sequence is TGTGCCAGCAGCCCATATGACAGGGGAACAACCCAGCCCCAGCATTTT.

This clonotype was picked up many times. This chain joins TRBV28 and TRBJ2-5; no definite D call. There are 13 residues in the CDR3. Per the germline V gene, CDR1 is MDHEN and CDR2 is SYDVKM. V lost 5 bases and J lost 7, with 14 bases in between. The DNA for the CDR3 is TGTGCCAGCAGTCCCGTAGGGATGGGGACCCAGTACTTC. Protein sequence: CASSPVGMGTQYF.

The chain has TRBV12-3 or TRBV12-4 and TRBJ2-7; possible D gene TRBD1, 6 bases. This CDR3 spans 14 amino acids. Trimming stripped 7 bases from V and 2 bases from J, with 15 bases between. The CDR3, as DNA: TGTGCCAGCAAGGCACAGGGAGCAGCCTACGAGCAGTACTTC. This translates into CASKAQGAAYEQYF.

This chain joins TRBV29-1 and TRBJ2-7, with TRBD1 matching 10 bases. Trimming at V came to 6 bases and at J to 3 bases, leaving 2 bases not matched to a gene. Germline assignment: CDR1 SQVTM and CDR2 ANQGSEA. This CDR3 is 12 amino acids long. The CDR3 region is CSVRTGGYEQYF. CDR3 in DNA: TGCAGCGTCAGGACAGGGGGCTACGAGCAGTACTTC.

V and J are TRBV12-3 or TRBV12-4 and TRBJ1-1, with unresolved D. V gave up 1 base and J gave up 3 bases, with 9 bases separating them. This CDR3 contains 14 residues. The CDR3 loop is CASSLVEGDTEAFF. The CDR3 bases are TGTGCCAGCAGTTTAGTTGAGGGAGACACTGAAGCTTTCTTT.

The table lists this clonotype with a few counts. This sequence joins TRBV5-1 and TRBJ2-3, with TRBD1 matching 10 bases. Germline V gene lookup returns CDR1 SGHRS and CDR2 YFSETQ. Losses at the gene ends were 1 base for V and 6 bases for J; bases not matched to a gene: 5. The CDR3 is made up of 15 amino acids. In DNA form, the CDR3 reads TGCGCCAGCAGCTTGCTGCGACAGGGGGCGGATACGCAGTATTTT. It specifies CASSLLRQGADTQYF.

The chain has TRBV15 and TRBJ2-1, with 9 bases fitting TRBD2. Germline lookup yields CDR1 LNHNV and CDR2 YYDKDF (reference sequence). The J segment lost 9 bases and the V segment lost 5 bases, leaving 5 bases of the junction unmatched. The CDR3 loop spans 13 amino acids. DNA of the CDR3: TGTGCCACCAGCCTAGCGGGGTTTGGTGAGCAGTTCTTC. The encoded protein is CATSLAGFGEQFF.

This clonotype was observed many times. The CDR3 coding sequence is TGCGCCAGCAGCTACGCGGGAGACCAGCCCCAGCATTTT. This gives the protein CASSYAGDQPQHF. The chain joins TRBV5-1 to TRBJ1-5; D is unresolved. Looked up from germline, CDR1 is SGHRS and CDR2 is YFSETQ. This CDR3 region has 13 residues. V was clipped by 3 bases and J by 7 bases, with 11 bases between them. Full variable domain (missing parts from reference TRBV5-1 and TRBJ1-5): KAGVTQTPRYLIKTRGQQVTLSCSPISGHRSVSWYQQTPGQGLQFLFEYFSETQRNKGNFPGRFSGRQFSNSRSEMNVSTLELGDSALYLCASSYAGDQPQHFGDGTRLSIL.

The rearrangement uses TRBV3-1 and TRBJ1-3, with D perhaps matching TRBD1 (5 bases). From germline, CDR1 is LGHDT and CDR2 YNNKEL (reference sequence). CDR3 length equals 14 residues. Trimming removed 1 base from V and 3 bases from J, with 7 bases in between. The CDR3 DNA is TGTGCCAGCAGCCAAGCGGGGCTTGGAAACACCATATATTTT. Translated, it gives CASSQAGLGNTIYF.